These 31 T cell receptor beta chains share one sample of origin, sequenced in a study of cytomegalovirus exposure and HLA in healthy donors. Researchers ran the PCR with 60 Vbeta and 13 Jbeta primers. Measured with immunoSEQ multiplex PCR; TCRdb has only the in-frame clones, and not every one. The sample contains about 120,000 clones, under 90% of which appear only once. The sample taken for sequencing was PBMCs. The receptors derive from a woman aged 40-49 years in good health and CMV-seronegative.

This CDR3 is CASSARGAGNSPLHF. The CDR3 DNA reads as TGTGCCAGCAGCGCGCGGGGGGCGGGAAATTCACCCCTCCACTTT. The chain recombines TRBV9 with TRBJ1-6, with a weak D call TRBD1 (6 bases). CDR1 SGDLS and CDR2 YYNGEE come from the germline V gene. Deletions cut 3 bases from V and 7 bases from J, with 14 bases between. The CDR3 runs to 15 residues.

This CDR3 is CASSWGLAITDTQYF. Here the CDR3 DNA reads TGTGCCAGCAGTTGGGGACTAGCAATCACAGATACGCAGTATTTT. The chain recombines TRBV2 with TRBJ2-3, with 9 bases lining up with TRBD2. Looked up from germline, CDR1 is SNHLY and CDR2 is FYNNEI. CDR3 size: 15 residues. V lost 5 bases to trimming and J lost 2 bases; unmatched junction nucleotides: 5.

The chain's CDR3 is CASSESRGGSSYEQYF. Here the CDR3 DNA reads TGCGCCAGCAGTGAGTCGAGGGGCGGGAGCTCCTACGAGCAGTACTTC. The chain has TRBV10-1 and TRBJ2-7, with TRBD2 identical over 7 bases. Germline V lookup: CDR1 WNHNN, CDR2 SYGVQD (reference sequence). The V segment lost 0 bases and the J segment 0 bases; nucleotides outside the gene matches: 5. This CDR3 spans 16 amino acids.

Comments on this clone: The junction shows a germline mismatch at one end, possibly a read error. V usage is TRBV7-9 and J usage is TRBJ1-1; TRBD1 matches at 9 bases. This CDR3 is 17 amino acids long. Germline CDR1 reads SEHNR; CDR2 reads FQNEAQ (reference sequence). The CDR3 reads CSSSFPTGGIMNTEAFF. CDR3 DNA sequence: TGTTCCAGCAGCTTCCCGACAGGGGGGATAATGAACACTGAAGCTTTCTTT.

For this clone: The sample contains more than one DNA sequence encoding this CDR3. Here the CDR3 DNA reads TGTGCCAGCAGTTTGCCAGGTTATGGCTACACCTTC. Encoded protein: CASSLPGYGYTF. This chain joins TRBV28 and TRBJ1-2; D not certain. V lost 3 bases and J 5 bases, leaving 7 bases between the germline ends. CDR1 is MDHEN and CDR2 is SYDVKM in the germline V gene. This CDR3 has 12 amino acids.

The rearrangement uses TRBV5-1 and TRBJ1-2; 12 nucleotides align to TRBD1. CDR3 length equals 16 residues. The germline V gene has CDR1 SGHRS and CDR2 YFSETQ. V lost 4 bases to trimming and J lost 2 bases; unmatched junction nucleotides: 6. CDR3 in amino acids: CASSPRDRGPNYGYTF. In DNA form, the CDR3 reads TGCGCCAGCAGCCCCCGGGACAGGGGGCCGAACTATGGCTACACCTTC.

This clone was seen a handful of times. V gene TRBV9 combines with J gene TRBJ1-1; no clear D. The V gene's germline CDR1 is SGDLS and CDR2 YYNGEE. V lost 0 bases and J lost 1, with 7 bases in between. This CDR3 contains 14 residues. The CDR3 DNA follows: TGTGCCAGCAGCGTAGGAGGAACGAACACTGAAGCTTTCTTT. It encodes CASSVGGTNTEAFF.

The chain combines TRBV5-6 with TRBJ2-3; D gene ambiguous. CDR3 length: 14 amino acids. The V gene's germline CDR1 is SGHDT and CDR2 YYEEEE. With 1 base removed from V and 2 bases from J, the gap between germline ends came to 8 bases. CDR3 loop: CASSLWAHTDTQYF. CDR3 nucleotides: TGTGCCAGCAGCTTGTGGGCACACACAGATACGCAGTATTTT.

The genes are TRBV6-5 and TRBJ2-3; 9 positions agree with TRBD2. CDR3 size: 16 residues. The J segment lost 2 bases and the V segment lost 2 bases, leaving 5 bases of the junction unmatched. Per the germline V gene, CDR1 is MNHEY and CDR2 is SVGAGI. CDR3 bases: TGTGCCAGCAGTTACGGGGGGACTAGCAACACAGATACGCAGTATTTT. This gives the protein CASSYGGTSNTDTQYF.

The rearrangement uses TRBV9 and TRBJ1-2, with D possibly TRBD1 on 6 matching bases. This CDR3 is built from 13 residues. From germline, CDR1 is SGDLS and CDR2 YYNGEE. Deletions cut 2 bases from V and 4 bases from J, with 9 bases between. The CDR3 DNA reads TGTGCCAGCAGCGTCTGGGACACCTATGGCTACACCTTC. Encoded protein: CASSVWDTYGYTF.

The genes are TRBV6-5 and TRBJ1-6; D is undetermined. Looked up from germline, CDR1 is MNHEY and CDR2 is SVGAGI. V was clipped by 6 bases and J by 9 bases, with 15 bases between them. The CDR3 runs 14 residues. The CDR3: CASRIEAIGSPLHF. In nucleotides, the CDR3 is TGTGCCAGCAGAATAGAGGCTATAGGTTCACCCCTCCACTTT.

The chain recombines TRBV5-1 with TRBJ2-1; the match to TRBD2 covers 8 bases. The V gene's germline CDR1 is SGHRS and CDR2 YFSETQ. The V and J ends lost 1 base and 5 bases, in that order; junction bases with no gene match: 8. CDR3 length: 16 residues. CDR3 amino acids: CASSLLGSGANNEQFF. CDR3 coding DNA: TGCGCCAGCAGCTTGTTGGGTAGCGGGGCTAACAATGAGCAGTTCTTC.

The chain employs TRBV29-1 and TRBJ1-1; D ambiguous. CDR3 length: 15 amino acids. The V end was cut by 0 bases, the J end by 1 base, with 12 bases between. Germline V CDR1 and CDR2: SQVTM, ANQGSEA. The CDR3, as DNA: TGCAGCGTTGAAGATCCCGGGCGGGGGAACACTGAAGCTTTCTTT. It encodes CSVEDPGRGNTEAFF. Full variable domain (remainder filled in from reference TRBV29-1 and TRBJ1-1): SAVISQKPSRDICQRGTSLTIQCQVDSQVTMMFWYRQQPGQSLTLIATANQGSEATYESGFVIDKFPISRPNLTFSTLTVSNMSPEDSSIYLCSVEDPGRGNTEAFFGQGTRLTVV.

This sequence joins TRBV7-6 and TRBJ1-1; unclear D gene. The V gene's germline CDR1 is SGHVS and CDR2 FNYEAQ. The CDR3 is 16 residues long. Trimming took off 1 base at V and 1 base at J, with 13 bases between the two ends. CDR3 DNA: TGTGCCAGCAGCTTAGTAGGAGGGTCCGAGAACACTGAAGCTTTCTTT. Encoded protein: CASSLVGGSENTEAFF.

This clone came up once. V and J are TRBV18 and TRBJ2-5; 7 nucleotides line up with TRBD1. Losses at the gene ends were 4 bases for V and 10 bases for J; bases not matched to a gene: 21. This CDR3 has 17 amino acids. CDR1 is KGHSH, CDR2 LQKENI, per germline. The CDR3 sequence: CASSQEAGQEINMDQYF. CDR3 nucleotide sequence: TGTGCCAGCTCACAGGAAGCCGGACAGGAGATAAACATGGACCAGTACTTC.

The J gene is TRBJ2-3, the V gene TRBV9; 10 bases align to TRBD1. CDR1 is SGDLS, CDR2 YYNGEE, per germline. The CDR3 spans 16 residues. Losses at the gene ends were 0 bases for V and 2 bases for J; bases not matched to a gene: 3. CDR3 nucleotides: TGTGCCAGCAGCGTAGAGGGACAGGGGTTCACAGATACGCAGTATTTT. Translation gives CASSVEGQGFTDTQYF.

The chain has TRBV4-1 and TRBJ2-5; 13 nucleotides align to TRBD2. The junction had 6 bases not matched to a gene; V was cut back by 3 bases and J by 5 bases. There are 16 residues in the CDR3. Germline V gene data show CDR1 as MGHRA and CDR2 as YSYEKL. CDR3 DNA: TGCGCCAGCAGCCAGCCGACTAGCGGGGGGCGTGAGACCCAGTACTTC. This codes for CASSQPTSGGRETQYF.

A note on this clone: Compared with germline, one end of the junction differs, possibly owing to a read error. The V call is TRBV7-9, the J call TRBJ1-1; D is uncertain. Germline lookup yields CDR1 SEHNR and CDR2 FQNEAQ (reference sequence). This CDR3 has 11 residues. The chain's CDR3 is CSSSFAAEAFF. In DNA, the CDR3 is TGTTCCAGCAGCTTCGCGGCTGAAGCTTTCTTT.

The gene calls are TRBV9 and TRBJ1-6; D ambiguous. Trimming left V 3 bases short and J 0 bases short, with 16 bases between. CDR1 and CDR2 from the germline V gene are SGDLS and YYNGEE. The CDR3 runs 18 residues. The CDR3 bases are TGTGCCAGCAGCGGCGACATACAGCGGAGCTCCTATAATTCACCCCTCCACTTT. This encodes CASSGDIQRSSYNSPLHF.

The rearrangement links TRBV5-4 to TRBJ2-5, with 8 positions matching TRBD2. Germline CDR1 reads SGHNT; CDR2 reads YYREEE (reference sequence). CDR3 length: 16 amino acids. With V trimmed by 2 bases and J by 9 bases, 15 bases remained unmatched. CDR3 DNA: TGTGCCAGCAGCTTTGGGCGGGGGGCTCAAGTGAGAGCCCAGTACTTC. This sequence encodes CASSFGRGAQVRAQYF.

The chain uses TRBV28 and TRBJ2-1; tentative D call: TRBD1 (12 bases). The CDR3 loop spans 20 amino acids. Trimming removed 4 bases at V and 9 bases at J, with 34 bases between. Per the germline V gene, CDR1 is MDHEN and CDR2 is SYDVKM. CDR3 sequence: CASSSPGTGGQLAGVTEQFF. The CDR3 DNA reads as TGTGCCAGCAGTTCACCCGGGACAGGGGGCCAACTAGCGGGAGTGACTGAGCAGTTCTTC.

The chain recombines TRBV27 with TRBJ1-2; weak D call: TRBD1 (5 bases). V was shortened by 6 bases and J by 2 bases, with 10 bases between the two germline ends. Germline assignment: CDR1 MNHEY and CDR2 SMNVEV (reference sequence). This CDR3 has 13 residues. The CDR3 spells CASRRGENYGYTF. The CDR3 bases are TGTGCCAGCAGGCGGGGCGAAAACTATGGCTACACCTTC.

The chain is built from TRBV11-1 and TRBJ1-1; TRBD1 agrees at 9 bases. Germline CDR1 is SGHAT and CDR2 is FQDESV (reference sequence). This CDR3 has 16 amino acids. The trim removed 5 bases at V and 2 bases at J, leaving 9 bases unmatched. CDR3 sequence (DNA): TGTGCCAGCAGCCCTCTAAGAACAGGGGGCAACACTGAAGCTTTCTTT. Translating it yields CASSPLRTGGNTEAFF.

The chain combines TRBV7-6 with TRBJ2-1, with D possibly TRBD1 on 6 matching bases. The germline CDR1 and CDR2 sequences are SGHVS and FNYEAQ. The length of the CDR3 is 14 residues. Trimming cost V 4 bases and J 8 bases, with 15 bases left between them. The CDR3 is CASSSLDSDDEQFF. The CDR3 nucleotides are TGTGCCAGCAGCTCGCTGGACAGTGACGATGAGCAGTTCTTC.

The V call is TRBV19, the J call TRBJ1-4; 11 bases are a match to TRBD1. This CDR3 region has 15 residues. The germline CDR1 and CDR2 sequences are LNHDA and SQIVND (reference sequence). V shed 5 bases and J 10 bases; nucleotides not matched to a gene: 9. The CDR3 loop reads CASSPRDRGFGKLFF. The CDR3 nucleotides read TGTGCCAGTAGTCCCCGGGACAGGGGGTTCGGAAAACTGTTTTTT.

This clone was seen a handful of times. The chain uses TRBV10-3 and TRBJ1-1; TRBD1 matches at 8 bases. This CDR3 has 17 amino acids. The trim removed 0 bases at V and 1 base at J, leaving 7 bases unmatched. In germline, CDR1 is ENHRY, CDR2 SYGVKD. CDR3 amino acids: CAISESRQGAGNTEAFF. DNA for the CDR3: TGTGCCATCAGTGAGTCGCGGCAGGGGGCAGGGAACACTGAAGCTTTCTTT.

The rearrangement uses TRBV19 and TRBJ2-2, with TRBD1 matching 9 bases. Germline-derived CDR1 and CDR2 are LNHDA and SQIVND (reference sequence). The CDR3 is made up of 13 amino acids. Trimming took 7 bases from V and 8 from J; bases not matched to a gene: 5. CDR3: CASTTTGGGELFF. In DNA form, the CDR3 reads TGTGCCAGTACCACGACAGGGGGAGGGGAGCTGTTTTTT.

This chain links TRBV6-1 with TRBJ2-2; D is possibly TRBD2 (6 bases). V was clipped by 4 bases and J by 5 bases, with 11 bases between them. Germline CDR1 and CDR2: MNHNS and SASEGT. This CDR3 comprises 14 residues. CDR3 sequence (DNA): TGTGCCAGCAGTGTAAATCGGGGGACCGGGGAGCTGTTTTTT. It codes for CASSVNRGTGELFF.

The rearrangement links TRBV4-3 to TRBJ2-5, with TRBD2 matching over 7 bases. The DNA end favors TRBJ2-7, so the J call may be wrong. The CDR3 is made up of 18 amino acids. Looked up from germline, CDR1 is LGHNA and CDR2 is YSLEER. The CDR3 spells CASSQDGVVAGEPNEQYF. CDR3 coding DNA: TGCGCCAGCAGCCAAGATGGGGTTGTGGCGGGAGAGCCTAACGAGCAGTACTTC.

The chain is built from TRBV5-6 and TRBJ1-2; 9 bases are a match to TRBD1. CDR3 length equals 13 residues. Germline V CDR1 and CDR2: SGHDT, YYEEEE. V gave up 3 bases and J gave up 8 bases; unmatched junction bases: 5. The CDR3 nucleotides read TGTGCCAGCAGCTGGGACAGGGCATTAGGCTACACCTTC. Translating it yields CASSWDRALGYTF. Filled out from reference TRBV5-6 and TRBJ1-2, the complete variable domain reads DAGVTQSPTHLIKTRGQQVTLRCSPKSGHDTVSWYQQALGQGPQFIFQYYEEEERQRGNFPDRFSGHQFPNYSSELNVNALLLGDSALYLCASSWDRALGYTFGSGTRLTVV.

Regarding this clone: Other nucleotide sequences in the sample specify the same CDR3. The V and J genes are TRBV5-1 and TRBJ2-7; D gene unclear. V lost 0 bases and J 3 bases, leaving 10 bases between the germline ends. CDR1 and CDR2 from the germline V gene are SGHRS and YFSETQ. CDR3 length: 14 residues. In DNA form, the CDR3 reads TGCGCCAGCAGCTTGGTGCCAGGTAGCTACGAGCAGTACTTC. Its translation: CASSLVPGSYEQYF.